There are a few counts of the clone carrying this TCR beta chain. What it recognizes is unknown. Sorting based on CD45RO/CCR7/CD25/CD127/CD95/CD27 separated CD4+ naive, central memory, regulatory and stem cell-like memory cells. The data originate from a study of beta chain features in type 1 diabetes. Study results and caveats: More deletions and fewer insertions at VDJ junctions were seen in type 1 diabetes patients. Shorter TCRB CDR3s, moderately but significantly so, marked every one of the four CD4+ subsets in Type 1 diabetes patients. Small HLA sub-analyses could not settle whether HLA shapes TCRB rearrangement.

Expressed TCRB transcripts were sequenced after all isolated RNA was converted to cDNA. TCRdb's table, derived via immunoSEQ multiplex PCR, lists solely in-frame clones and lacks some. The data hold around 250,000 clones, with roughly 20% observed a single time. The material sequenced was naive CD4+ T cells from blood. This TCR was recovered from a woman in her thirties or forties with type 1 diabetes.

CDR3 protein: CASSGGTSGGLITDTQYF. As DNA, the CDR3 is TGTGCCAGCAGCGGGGGGACTAGCGGGGGCTTAATCACAGATACGCAGTATTTT. The rearrangement joins TRBV9 to TRBJ2-3; 14 nucleotides agree with TRBD2. There are 18 residues in the CDR3. Germline V gene lookup returns CDR1 SGDLS and CDR2 YYNGEE. V dropped 3 bases and J dropped 2; count of bases not matched to a gene: 8.